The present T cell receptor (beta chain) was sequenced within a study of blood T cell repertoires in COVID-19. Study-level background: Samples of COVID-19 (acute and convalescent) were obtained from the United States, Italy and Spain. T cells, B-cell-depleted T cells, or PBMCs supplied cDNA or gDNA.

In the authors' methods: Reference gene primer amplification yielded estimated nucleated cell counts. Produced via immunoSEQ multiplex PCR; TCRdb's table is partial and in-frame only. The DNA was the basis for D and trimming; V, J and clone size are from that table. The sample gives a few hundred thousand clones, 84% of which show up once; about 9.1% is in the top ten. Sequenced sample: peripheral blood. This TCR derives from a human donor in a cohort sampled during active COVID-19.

The CDR3 sequence is CAASPNNYGYTF. CDR3 nucleotide sequence: TGTGCCGCCAGTCCTAACAACTATGGCTACACCTTC. The genes are TRBV6-6 and TRBJ1-2, with D hard to call. The germline V gene has CDR1 MNHNY and CDR2 SVGAGI (reference sequence). The CDR3 is 12 residues long. The V end was cut by 11 bases, the J end by 2 bases, with 12 bases between.